This T cell receptor (beta chain) was captured by sequencing in a study of siplizumab effects on memory and regulatory T cells. Regarding the study as a whole: The study found that mappable alloreactive CD4+ clones averaged roughly 75% Treg-derived with siplizumab and roughly 27% in controls. Solely a minor proportion of alloreactive clones could be assigned to unstimulated subsets.

About 100,000 TCR templates underwent assay in every sample. Repertoires were generated with immunoSEQ multiplex PCR, while TCRdb's copy carries only in-frame clones and drops some. The sample carries some 100,000 clones, roughly 92% recorded once. V dropped 4 bases and J dropped 1 base, with 13 bases sitting between them. Germline CDR1 and CDR2: SGHAT and FQNNGV. CDR3 length: 15 residues. On this clone: The antigen remains unidentified.

The clonotype originates from a human donor in good health. This chain links TRBV11-2 with TRBJ2-5, with D perhaps TRBD1 or TRBD2 (5 bases each). Sequencing was carried out using Tregs sorted from blood. The CDR3 coding sequence is TGTGCCAGCAGCTCCACGTTGGGGACCCAAGAGACCCAGTACTTC. This sequence encodes CASSSTLGTQETQYF.